Below are 6 T cell receptor beta chains sequenced from a single sample in a study of blood T cell repertoires in COVID-19. Sequenced by immunoSEQ multiplex PCR; TCRdb stores in-frame clones only, minus some. The table lists about 270,000 clones, around 89% of them singletons. Sequencing was performed on PBMCs or T cells enriched from blood (not recorded which). These receptor sequences come from a woman aged 45-65 years who had recovered from COVID-19.

The V and J genes are TRBV5-1 and TRBJ2-1; D remains unclear. The CDR3 runs 14 residues. Germline assignment: CDR1 SGHRS and CDR2 YFSETQ. Trimming left V 0 bases short and J 2 bases short, with 6 bases between. CDR3 region: CASSLDGTYNEQFF. The CDR3 nucleotides are TGCGCCAGCAGCTTGGACGGTACCTACAATGAGCAGTTCTTC. Based on the CDR3 plus reference TRBV5-1 and TRBJ2-1, the full variable domain is KAGVTQTPRYLIKTRGQQVTLSCSPISGHRSVSWYQQTPGQGLQFLFEYFSETQRNKGNFPGRFSGRQFSNSRSEMNVSTLELGDSALYLCASSLDGTYNEQFFGPGTRLTVL.

This chain joins TRBV9 and TRBJ2-3, with 8 nucleotides matching TRBD1. Germline V gives CDR1 SGDLS, CDR2 YYNGEE. The length of the CDR3 is 16 residues. The ends lost 0 bases at V and 4 bases at J; junction bases unmatched: 7. The DNA of the CDR3 is TGTGCCAGCAGCGTAGATAGAGACAGGGGCCCAGATACGCAGTATTTT. The encoded protein is CASSVDRDRGPDTQYF. Full variable domain (missing parts from reference TRBV9 and TRBJ2-3): DSGVTQTPKHLITATGQRVTLRCSPRSGDLSVYWYQQSLDQGLQFLIQYYNGEERAKGNILERFSAQQFPDLHSELNLSSLELGDSALYFCASSVDRDRGPDTQYFGPGTRLTVL.

This clone showed up just once. The chain links TRBV30 to TRBJ1-1; D is uncertain. CDR3 length equals 11 residues. The ends were cut back, 4 bases at V and 1 base at J, with 4 bases in the middle. The germline V gene encodes CDR1 GTSNPN and CDR2 SVGIG (reference sequence). CDR3 DNA: TGTGCCTGGATCAAGAACACTGAAGCTTTCTTT. Its translation is CAWIKNTEAFF.

J is TRBJ2-3 and V is TRBV7-2, with 11 bases lining up with TRBD2. The CDR3 spans 18 residues. Germline CDR1 reads SGHTA; CDR2 reads FQGNSA. V shed 2 bases and J 0 bases; nucleotides not matched to a gene: 7. CDR3 sequence reads: CASSLRTSSGRSTDTQYF. The CDR3 region has the DNA TGTGCCAGCAGCTTAAGGACCTCTAGCGGGAGGAGCACAGATACGCAGTATTTT.

The CDR3 nucleotides read TGTGCCACCAGTTATGTGGGAGCCACCTACAATGAGCAGTTCTTC. Translation: CATSYVGATYNEQFF. The chain is built from TRBV24-1 and TRBJ2-1; D possibly corresponds to TRBD2 (5 bases). V gave up 6 bases and J gave up 2 bases, with 13 bases separating them. CDR3 length equals 15 residues. The germline V gene encodes CDR1 KGHDR and CDR2 SFDVKD.

The chain uses TRBV5-4 and TRBJ1-1; TRBD1 agrees at 9 bases. Trimming removed 4 bases from V and 1 base from J; junction bases left unmatched: 8. The germline gives CDR1 SGHNT, CDR2 YYREEE (reference sequence). The length of the CDR3 is 16 residues. CDR3 loop: CASSPLPGQGNTEAFF. The CDR3, as DNA: TGTGCCAGCAGCCCTTTACCGGGACAGGGGAACACTGAAGCTTTCTTT. Full variable domain (outside the CDR3, taken from reference TRBV5-4 and TRBJ1-1): ETGVTQSPTHLIKTRGQQVTLRCSSQSGHNTVSWYQQALGQGPQFIFQYYREEENGRGNFPPRFSGLQFPNYSSELNVNALELDDSALYLCASSPLPGQGNTEAFFGQGTRLTVV.